The source of this T cell receptor (beta chain) is a study of identical twins. TCRdb reprocessed the 5' RACE reads with MiXCR, giving one entry per CDR3 protein. This sample yields about 920,000 distinct CDR3 sequences, of which approximately 13% are seen a single time; around 1.5% belongs to the top ten. V lost 5 bases, J lost 6 bases, and 10 bases stayed unmatched. This CDR3 contains 15 residues. A further study also used this sample, focusing on yellow fever vaccine responses in identical twins.

The sample taken for sequencing was PBMCs. The TCR sequence derives from a young woman in good health. This chain links TRBV12-3 or TRBV12-4 with TRBJ2-4, with TRBD1 matching over 7 bases. As DNA, the CDR3 is TGTGCCAGCAGTACTACCGACAGGGATCCAAACATTCAGTACTTC. This codes for CASSTTDRDPNIQYF.